This paragraph covers one T cell receptor beta chain sequence. This record comes from a study of shared clonotypes between healthy human individuals. The overall study: Three plates each covered CD4 naive and memory; CD8 naive two, CD8 memory one.

TCRdb's table, derived via immunoSEQ multiplex PCR, lists solely in-frame clones and lacks some. In the table there are about 1 million clones, about 77% of which are singletons. The donors were adults (healthy and HIV-negative) with no recent acute infections or vaccinations. Partitioning of CD4+ cells yielded a CD45RA+ naive subset and a CD45RA-negative memory subset. The germline V gene encodes CDR1 SGHAT and CDR2 FQNNGV. The junction had 7 bases not matched to a gene; V was cut back by 5 bases and J by 4 bases. This CDR3 comprises 15 residues. This clonotype was obtained from a man aged 18 to 35 in good health. Material: memory CD4+ T cells sorted from blood. Indicated subset: CD45RA-negative fraction. The V gene is TRBV11-2, the J gene TRBJ1-4; TRBD1 matches 7 bases. Written as DNA, the CDR3 is TGTGCCAGCAGCCCAGGGGACAGAGTTAATGAAAAACTGTTTTTT. Translation gives CASSPGDRVNEKLFF.